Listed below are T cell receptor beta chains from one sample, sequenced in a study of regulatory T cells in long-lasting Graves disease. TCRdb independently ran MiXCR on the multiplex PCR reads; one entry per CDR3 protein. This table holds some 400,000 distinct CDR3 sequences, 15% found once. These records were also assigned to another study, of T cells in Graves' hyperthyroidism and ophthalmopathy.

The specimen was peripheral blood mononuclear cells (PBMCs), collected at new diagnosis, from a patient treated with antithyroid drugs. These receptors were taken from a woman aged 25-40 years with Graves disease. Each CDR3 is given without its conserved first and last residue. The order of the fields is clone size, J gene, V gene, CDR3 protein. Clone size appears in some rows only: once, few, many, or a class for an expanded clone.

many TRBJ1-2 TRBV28 ASSLSGYRGRGQNYGYT
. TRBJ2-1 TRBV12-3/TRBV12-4 ASSFGTSGTRNEQF
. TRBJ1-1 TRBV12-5 ASGRDRNTEAF
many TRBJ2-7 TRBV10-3 AISYRRENEQY
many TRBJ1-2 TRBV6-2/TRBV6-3 ASSQEVGGTYGYT
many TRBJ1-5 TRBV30 AWSVGGASYQPQH
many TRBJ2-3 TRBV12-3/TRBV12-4 ASSRNIRSGRATDTQY
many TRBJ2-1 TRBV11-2 ASSLGTSGTFYNEQF
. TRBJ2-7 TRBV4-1 ASSRVQGAREQY
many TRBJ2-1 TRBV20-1 SASVGLGGGNEQF
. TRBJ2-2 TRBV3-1 ASSYSRGNIGELF
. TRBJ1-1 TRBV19 ASRALTANTEAF
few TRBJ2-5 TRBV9 ASSVVGQETQY
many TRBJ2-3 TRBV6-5 ASSYGRGGTNTQY
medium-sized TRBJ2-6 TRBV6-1 ASSLQGAGLSGANVLT
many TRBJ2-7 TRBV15 ATSRGRSYEQY
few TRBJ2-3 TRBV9 ASSPHLRGGARGRADTQY
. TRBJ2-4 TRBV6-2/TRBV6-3 ASSEAVASGKS
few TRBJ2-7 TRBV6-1 ASREASGVPYEQY
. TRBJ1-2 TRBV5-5 ASSLNIPRMRVEDGYT
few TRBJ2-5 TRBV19 ASSKTGTGVETQY
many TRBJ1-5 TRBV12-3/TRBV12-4 ASSSEGIQPQH
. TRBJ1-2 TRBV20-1 SAPGQPYNYGYT
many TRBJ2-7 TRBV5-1 ASRRGSDRYEQY
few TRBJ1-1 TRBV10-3 AINARRGTEAF
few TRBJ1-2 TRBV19 ASSRAFNYGYT
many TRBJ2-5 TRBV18 ASSPLSGTQY
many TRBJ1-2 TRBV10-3 AISAESGYT
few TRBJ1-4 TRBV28 ATGTGDRVATNEKLF
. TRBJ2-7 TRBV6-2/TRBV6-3 ASGLNSYEQY
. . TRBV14 AGSQAGVPYEQY
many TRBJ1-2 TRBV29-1 SVEGGSVNYGYT
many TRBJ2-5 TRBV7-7 ASSLEYWPRKQETQY
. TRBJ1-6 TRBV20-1 SARAITGLSNSPLH
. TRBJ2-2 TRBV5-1 ASMEDGELF
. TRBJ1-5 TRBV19 ASSTTGRWSNQPQH
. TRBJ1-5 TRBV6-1 ASVGQPFSNQPQH
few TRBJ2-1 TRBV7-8 ASSHPRGPSRANEQF
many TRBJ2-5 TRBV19 ASSISSAGETQY
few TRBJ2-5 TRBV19 ASSIWFQETQY